This T cell receptor (beta chain) appears in the sequencing data of a study of Ad26.COV2.S vaccination and SARS-CoV-2 variants. As to this clone: Its antigen is not known.

The assay was immunoSEQ multiplex PCR, and TCRdb's table has in-frame clones only and misses some. Here the sample spans about 370,000 clones, over 75% being singletons. Trimming shortened V by 0 bases and J by 8 bases, and 13 bases separated the two germline ends. CDR1 SNHLY and CDR2 FYNNEI come from the germline V gene. The CDR3 runs to 14 residues. Regarding treatment: approximately 18 received Ad26.COV2.S at low or high dose, single or two shots; 5 received placebo; per-sample allocation not given. Samples analyzed were those drawn on day 63 after the first vaccine or placebo injection. Aged 18-55 years, donor was enrolled in Boston in 2020. Whole-study results and caveats: Placebo recipients and vaccine recipients were similar in non-spike TCR breadth. Placebo recipients showed lower spike-specific TCR breadth than vaccinees. Total T cell responses were possibly underestimated by TCR breadth and depth analyses.

The V and J genes are TRBV2 and TRBJ1-2; D gene ambiguous. The source of this sequence is a person between 18 and 65 years old who received the Ad26.COV2.S COVID-19 vaccine or a placebo. The starting material was peripheral blood, obtained in a trial of Ad26.COV2.S vaccine versus placebo. The CDR3 protein is CASSEAPGSRGYTF. The DNA of the CDR3 is TGTGCCAGCAGTGAAGCGCCAGGTTCGAGGGGCTACACCTTC.